This T cell receptor (beta chain) was found in a study of OX40 agonist ivuxolimab in advanced cancers. Some background on the complete study: Ivuxolimab was an agonistic, fully human IgG2 monoclonal antibody directed against OX40 (CD134), a costimulatory receptor. The point of sequencing TCRbeta in the periphery was to test whether ivuxolimab changed TCR sequence diversity and drove clonal T-cell expansion. Three dose-escalation patients achieved partial responses, one with hepatocellular carcinoma and two with cutaneous melanoma. In the dose-escalation cohort, 65% to 90% of patients were male, and the mean age was about 55 years, with a range of about 23 to 85. Prior anti-PD-1, anti-PD-L1 or anti-CTLA-4 therapy was permitted, and checkpoint inhibitors had been received by less than 45% of dose-escalation patients. The paper covers the monotherapy dose-escalation part of the phase I ivuxolimab trial, which included N of about 51 patients. Of the approximately 50 dose-escalation patients, hepatocellular carcinoma was present in approximately 20, melanoma in approximately 15, renal cell carcinoma in 9 and head and neck cancer in 9. Intravenous ivuxolimab was administered to patients every 2 weeks at six dose levels: 0.01, 0.1, 0.3, 1.5, 3 and 10 mg/kg. The paper as a whole reports these results and caveats: Antigen specificity was not determined for the clonally expanded peripheral T cells. Low levels of normalized T-cell clonal expansion were also seen in some patients who did not respond. After ivuxolimab, expanded clones were on average more numerous among CD8+ T cells than among CD4+ T cells. In partial responders in the 0.1-3.0 mg/kg groups, normalized peripheral clonal expansion was found to be among the lowest, especially among CD8+ T cells. At doses of 0.1 to 3.0 mg/kg, clonal expansion of both CD4+ and CD8+ T cells in blood was seen between baseline and week 6.

For sequencing of the TCRbeta CDR3 region, genomic DNA was extracted from the sorted cells. The immunoSEQ Assay was used for sequencing of TCRbeta CDR3 regions. TCRdb retrieved this table from immuneACCESS and kept in-frame rearrangements only. Not all clones are present; in checked studies, unresolved V genes account for under half, and no reason is known for the remainder. Recorded for this sample are some 71,000 clones; roughly 84% of them occurred a single time. Jointly, the top ten make up around 0.78% of the sample. There are 12 amino acids in the CDR3, from cysteine to phenylalanine inclusive. The DNA shown is the 36-base CDR3, in frame from base 1. The germline V gene provides CDR1 SGHRS and CDR2 YFSETQ. A distance of 10 bases separates the germline ends of V and J, which lose 4 bases and 5 bases respectively. As concerns this clone: Its binding antigen is unknown. Base-call qualities are not available, and no considerably larger clone is one nucleotide away.

Patients with autoimmune disease history or receiving systemic immunosuppression were excluded from the trial. Peripheral blood for TCR sequencing was drawn from every dose cohort at baseline, at cycle 4 day 1 and at cycle 7 day 1. Samples were obtained from an open-label, multicenter, first-in-human phase I dose-escalation trial of ivuxolimab. Adults with locally advanced or metastatic melanoma, renal cell, hepatocellular, or head and neck squamous cell carcinoma were enrolled in the trial. CD4+ and CD8+ T cells were sorted separately from peripheral blood before TCR sequencing. The sequence derives from an adult with an advanced solid tumor such as melanoma, head and neck, liver or kidney cancer. Specimen: CD4+ or CD8+ T cells sorted from blood, collected in a trial of the OX40 agonist ivuxolimab. The chain employs TRBV5-1 and TRBJ2-7; no D gene call is confident. For the CDR3, the sequence is CASSPRGDEQYF. The nucleotide sequence is given as TGCGCCAGCAGCCCCCGCGGCGACGAGCAGTACTTC. When the CDR3 is completed using the reference TRBV5-1 and TRBJ2-7 genes on either side, the full variable domain is KAGVTQTPRYLIKTRGQQVTLSCSPISGHRSVSWYQQTPGQGLQFLFEYFSETQRNKGNFPGRFSGRQFSNSRSEMNVSTLELGDSALYLCASSPRGDEQYFGPGTRLTVT.